This TCR beta chain was identified in a study of response to subunit inactivated influenza vaccine. TCRdb re-derived calls from the RT-PCR reads in MiXCR, one entry per CDR3 protein. This sample has about 500,000 distinct CDR3 sequences; 15% to 20% occur once, and the top ten carry 2.5% to 3.5%. Losses at the gene ends were 5 bases for V and 2 bases for J; bases not matched to a gene: 6. The CDR3 has 15 amino acids. The chain is built from TRBV12-3 or TRBV12-4 and TRBJ1-5, with 7 bases that match TRBD1. The TCR was taken from a man between 50 and 70 years old who received an inactivated influenza vaccine. The material sequenced was CD4+ T cells sorted from PBMCs, taken less than 30 months after vaccination. CDR3 sequence (DNA): TGTGCCAGCAGTCCGACAGGGAGGGGCAATCAGCCCCAGCATTTT. This translates into CASSPTGRGNQPQHF.